The next 2 T cell receptor beta chains were all read from a single sample in a study of T cells in Graves' hyperthyroidism and ophthalmopathy (dated by TCRdb to between 2019 and 2020). Receptor amplification or capture employed multiplex PCR. TCRdb shows the sequencer as Illumina HiSeq 2000. Amplification of TCR beta CDR3 regions was carried out from RNA transcripts. The TCR CDR3 was subjected to a first round of RT-PCR using the HTBI primer set and the Qiagen OneStep RT-PCR kit. TCRdb reprocessing: public reads trimmed at Q25 with fastp, clones called with MiXCR, in-frame beta chains kept. CDR3 protein sequences are deduplicated, and each keeps its most common genes and DNA. The sample table holds some 550,000 distinct CDR3 sequences, of which less than 25% were seen once. The ten largest clonotypes hold about a quarter of the sample. The sample was blood. The source is a man in his late teens or twenties with Graves' hyperthyroidism.

This clonotype was recorded at least ten times. The chain recombines TRBV5-6 with TRBJ1-5; 7 bases map to TRBD1. The CDR3 spans 14 residues. J gave up 2 bases and V 4 bases, and 3 bases lay outside the gene matches. Germline V gene sequence: CDR1 SGHDT, CDR2 YYEEEE. CDR3: CASSDTGGNQPQHF. The CDR3 nucleotides are TGTGCCAGCAGCGACACAGGGGGCAATCAGCCCCAGCATTTT.

This clonotype was found many times. The rearrangement uses TRBV12-3 or TRBV12-4 and TRBJ1-5, with no clear D. The CDR3 runs 13 residues. V lost 2 bases and J 5 bases, leaving 7 bases between the germline ends. The CDR3 here is CASSLTDYQPQHF. The DNA for the CDR3 is TGTGCCAGCAGTTTAACAGACTATCAGCCCCAGCATTTT.